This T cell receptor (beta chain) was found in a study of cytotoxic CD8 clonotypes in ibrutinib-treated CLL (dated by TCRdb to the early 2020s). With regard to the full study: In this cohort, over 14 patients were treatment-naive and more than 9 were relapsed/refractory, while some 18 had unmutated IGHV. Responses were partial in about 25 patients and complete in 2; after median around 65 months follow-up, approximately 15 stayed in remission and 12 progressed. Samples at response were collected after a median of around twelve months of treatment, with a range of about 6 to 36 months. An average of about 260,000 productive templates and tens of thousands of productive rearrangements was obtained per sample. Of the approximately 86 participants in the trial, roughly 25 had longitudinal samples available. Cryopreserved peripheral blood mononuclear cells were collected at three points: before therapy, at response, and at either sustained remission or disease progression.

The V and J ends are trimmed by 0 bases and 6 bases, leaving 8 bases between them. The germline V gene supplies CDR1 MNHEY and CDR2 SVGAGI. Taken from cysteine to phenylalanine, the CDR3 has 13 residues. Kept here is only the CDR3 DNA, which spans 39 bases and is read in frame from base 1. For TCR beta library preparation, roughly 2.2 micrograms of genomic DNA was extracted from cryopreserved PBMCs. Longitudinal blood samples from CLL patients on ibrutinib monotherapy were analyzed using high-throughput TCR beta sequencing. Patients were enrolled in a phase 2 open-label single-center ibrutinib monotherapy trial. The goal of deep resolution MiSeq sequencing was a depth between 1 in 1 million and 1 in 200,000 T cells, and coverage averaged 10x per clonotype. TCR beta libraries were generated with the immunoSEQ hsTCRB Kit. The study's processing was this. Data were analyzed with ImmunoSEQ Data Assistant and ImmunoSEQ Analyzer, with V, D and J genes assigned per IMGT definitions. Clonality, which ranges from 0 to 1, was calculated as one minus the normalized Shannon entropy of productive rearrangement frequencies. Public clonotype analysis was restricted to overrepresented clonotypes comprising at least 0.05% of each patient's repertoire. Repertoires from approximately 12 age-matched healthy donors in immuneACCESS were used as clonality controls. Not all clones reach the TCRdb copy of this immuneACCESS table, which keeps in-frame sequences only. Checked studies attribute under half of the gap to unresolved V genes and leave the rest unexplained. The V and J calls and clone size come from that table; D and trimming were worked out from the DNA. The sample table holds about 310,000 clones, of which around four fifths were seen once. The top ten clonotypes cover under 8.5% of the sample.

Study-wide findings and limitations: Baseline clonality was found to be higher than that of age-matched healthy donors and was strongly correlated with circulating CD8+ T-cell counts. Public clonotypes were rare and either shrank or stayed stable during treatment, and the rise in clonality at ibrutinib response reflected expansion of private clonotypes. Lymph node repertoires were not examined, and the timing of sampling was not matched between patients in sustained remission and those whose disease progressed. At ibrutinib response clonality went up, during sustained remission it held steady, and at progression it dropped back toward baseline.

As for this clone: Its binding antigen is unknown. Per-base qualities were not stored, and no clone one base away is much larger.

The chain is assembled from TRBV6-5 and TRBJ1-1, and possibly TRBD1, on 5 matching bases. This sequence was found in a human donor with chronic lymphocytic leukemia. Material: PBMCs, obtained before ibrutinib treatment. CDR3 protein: CASSYSQGAEAFF. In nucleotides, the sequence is TGTGCCAGCAGTTACTCCCAAGGGGCTGAAGCTTTCTTT.